Given below is one TCR beta chain in context. The germline V gene encodes CDR1 LGHDT and CDR2 YNNKEL (reference sequence). The CDR3 runs to 16 residues. Trimming at V came to 0 bases and at J to 3 bases, leaving 5 bases not matched to a gene. The data are from a study of blood T cell repertoires in COVID-19. For the study at large: Sites in the United States, Italy and Spain provided acute and convalescent COVID-19 samples. From T cells, B-cell-depleted T cells, or PBMCs came the material, which was cDNA or gDNA.

Original analysis: Amplification of reference gene primers provided the estimated nucleated cell counts. Libraries were prepared by immunoSEQ multiplex PCR; TCRdb keeps only in-frame clonotypes and omits some of them. V and J calls and clone size are given by that table; D and trimming were obtained from the DNA. The table has about 130,000 clones, 85% to 90% seen once. This chain links TRBV3-1 (or the pseudogene TRBV3-2) with TRBJ2-3, with 8 nucleotides matching TRBD2. Sequencing used peripheral blood. The receptor was isolated from a man in his fifties or sixties with active COVID-19. CDR3 sequence reads: CASSQEAGLGTDTQYF. Here the CDR3 DNA reads TGTGCCAGCAGCCAAGAAGCGGGACTAGGAACAGATACGCAGTATTTT.